This is a list of T cell receptor beta chains from one sample in a study of T cells in Graves' hyperthyroidism and ophthalmopathy. From the multiplex PCR reads, TCRdb called clonotypes with MiXCR, one entry per CDR3 protein. The sample lists a few hundred thousand distinct CDR3 sequences; under 60% were seen once. The sequencing input was peripheral blood or thyroid tissue (not recorded which). Receptor source: a woman in her late teens or twenties with Graves' hyperthyroidism. The CDR3 runs from the conserved cysteine through the conserved F or W. A D gene is named only where the DNA matches it firmly. Clone size is shown for a subset of rows, as once, few, many or a class of expanded clone.

clone_size	v_call	j_call	d_call	cdr3_aa	cdr3_nt
NA	TRBV7-9	TRBJ2-5	NA	CASSLVFGVFQETQYF	TGTGCCAGCAGCTTAGTGTTTGGGGTATTCCAAGAGACCCAGTACTTC
many	TRBV6-5	TRBJ1-2	TRBD1	CASSDQQGAFYYGYTF	TGTGCCAGCAGTGATCAGCAGGGGGCTTTTTACTATGGCTACACCTTC
few	TRBV6-6	TRBJ1-2	NA	CASSTPTRGGEGYTF	TGTGCCAGCAGTACCCCAACCAGGGGAGGGGAGGGCTACACCTTC
many	TRBV20-1	TRBJ1-1	NA	CSAGEDGTEAFF	TGCAGTGCTGGAGAAGACGGCACTGAAGCTTTCTTT
NA	TRBV30	TRBJ1-6	TRBD1	CAWSVGQGASPLHF	TGTGCCTGGAGTGTAGGTCAGGGGGCTTCACCCCTCCACTTT
many	TRBV2	TRBJ2-2	TRBD2	CASRGTSGTGELFF	TGTGCCAGCAGAGGGACTAGCGGGACCGGGGAGCTGTTTTTT
NA	TRBV20-1	TRBJ1-1	NA	CSAKGDLNTEAFF	TGCAGTGCTAAGGGGGACCTAAACACTGAAGCTTTCTTT
once	TRBV2	TRBJ2-5	TRBD2	CASRAGGPGLAGETQYF	TGTGCCAGCAGAGCTGGTGGACCGGGACTAGCGGGAGAGACCCAGTACTTC
once	TRBV2	TRBJ1-2	NA	CASARRPVGDYGYTF	TGTGCCAGTGCTAGAAGGCCGGTGGGGGACTATGGCTACACCTTC
NA	TRBV7-9	TRBJ2-7	NA	CASSQTQRAYEQYF	TGTGCCAGCAGCCAAACCCAGAGGGCCTACGAGCAGTACTTC
NA	TRBV20-1	TRBJ1-5	NA	CSAPLPQHF	TGCAGTGCTCCCCTGCCCCAGCATTTT
many	TRBV10-3	TRBJ1-1	TRBD1	CAIKGDRGRVNTEAFF	TGTGCCATCAAGGGGGACAGGGGGCGGGTGAACACTGAAGCTTTCTTT
many	TRBV18	TRBJ1-1	TRBD1	CASSPQGDTEAFF	TGTGCCAGCTCACCTCAGGGGGACACTGAAGCTTTCTTT
many	TRBV20-1	TRBJ2-5	TRBD2	CSVTSEETQYF	TGCAGTGTGACTAGCGAGGAGACCCAGTACTTC
NA	TRBV25-1	TRBJ2-5	NA	CASSQWGETQYF	TGTGCCAGCAGTCAGTGGGGAGAGACCCAGTACTTC
NA	TRBV28	TRBJ2-3	TRBD2	CATTAQLAGVATQYF	TGTGCCACCACCGCCCAACTAGCGGGAGTGGCTACGCAGTATTTT
many	TRBV7-6	TRBJ1-4	TRBD1	CASSQLTGGNEKLFF	TGTGCCAGCAGCCAACTGACAGGGGGCAATGAAAAACTGTTTTTT
NA	TRBV2	TRBJ1-2	NA	CAGRTLLYGYTF	TGTGCCGGCAGGACACTCCTCTATGGCTACACCTTC
NA	TRBV20-1	TRBJ1-2	TRBD1	CSARPTGVAGYTF	TGCAGTGCTAGGCCGACAGGGGTAGCTGGCTACACCTTC
NA	TRBV5-6	TRBJ1-1	NA	CASSLGGRGEAFF	TGTGCCAGCAGTCTGGGCGGGAGGGGCGAAGCTTTCTTT
NA	TRBV7-9	TRBJ2-4	NA	CASSLATFGSTRNIQYF	TGTGCCAGCAGCTTAGCTACGTTCGGGTCAACGCGAAACATTCAGTACTTC
many	TRBV12-3/TRBV12-4	TRBJ1-1	NA	CASSPDEGTEAFF	TGTGCCAGCAGTCCAGACGAGGGTACTGAAGCTTTCTTT
NA	TRBV7-2	TRBJ1-1	TRBD1	CASSFRTGDTEAFF	TGTGCCAGCAGCTTCCGGACAGGAGACACTGAAGCTTTCTTT
NA	TRBV2	TRBJ2-7	NA	CASSRQGF	TGTGCCAGCAGCAGGCAGGGGTTC
NA	TRBV29-1	TRBJ1-5	TRBD1	CSVMDRGSYEHF	TGCAGCGTCATGGACAGGGGGTCCTACGAGCATTTT
NA	TRBV6-1	TRBJ2-7	NA	CASSEKGHPSYEQYF	TGTGCCAGCAGTGAGAAGGGCCATCCTTCCTACGAGCAGTACTTC
NA	TRBV6-5	TRBJ1-4	NA	CAISYSGPLNEKLFF	TGTGCCATCAGTTATTCGGGTCCTCTTAATGAAAAACTGTTTTTT
NA	TRBV11-3	TRBJ2-7	TRBD1	CASSLVVLGDRVRAEQYF	TGTGCCAGCAGCTTAGTCGTTCTGGGGGACAGGGTCCGGGCCGAGCAGTACTTC
NA	TRBV20-1	TRBJ1-5	NA	CSASSRTGDYSNQPQHF	TGCAGTGCCAGCAGTCGTACAGGAGACTATAGCAATCAGCCCCAGCATTTT
NA	TRBV2	TRBJ2-6	NA	CASREPQGANVLTF	TGTGCCAGCAGGGAACCACAGGGGGCCAACGTCCTGACTTTC
many	TRBV2	TRBJ1-1	NA	CATRLLTEAFF	TGTGCCACCAGGCTACTTACTGAAGCTTTCTTT
many	TRBV6-1	TRBJ2-7	TRBD2	CASQASGRTYEQYF	TGTGCCAGCCAGGCTAGCGGGAGGACCTACGAGCAGTACTTC
many	TRBV4-1	TRBJ2-2	TRBD2	CASSQAGLAGVTGELFF	TGCGCCAGCAGCCAAGCAGGGCTAGCGGGAGTAACCGGGGAGCTGTTTTTT
few	TRBV29-1	TRBJ1-1	TRBD1	CSYDRQGMNTEAFF	TGCAGCTATGACAGACAGGGGATGAACACTGAAGCTTTCTTT
NA	TRBV7-6	TRBJ1-3	NA	CASRPGLSGNTIYF	TGTGCCAGCAGGCCGGGGCTCTCTGGAAACACCATATATTTT
few	TRBV6-2/TRBV6-3	TRBJ1-2	NA	CASSYSGGSDGYTF	TGTGCCAGCAGTTACTCGGGGGGAAGCGATGGCTACACCTTC
many	TRBV12-5	TRBJ1-3	NA	CASGLVRGSNSGNTIYF	TGTGCTAGTGGTTTGGTGAGGGGGTCGAACTCTGGAAACACCATATATTTT
NA	TRBV12-3/TRBV12-4	TRBJ2-1	TRBD2	CASSRGGTSLLQNNEQFF	TGTGCCAGCAGCCGGGGAGGGACTAGCCTTCTTCAAAACAATGAGCAGTTCTTC
many	TRBV12-3/TRBV12-4	TRBJ2-2	NA	CASRTTGAANTGELFF	TGTGCCAGCAGGACGACAGGAGCCGCGAACACCGGGGAGCTGTTTTTT
NA	TRBV10-3	TRBJ2-5	TRBD2	CAISDTASGRVETQYF	TGTGCCATCAGTGACACGGCTAGCGGGAGGGTAGAGACCCAGTACTTC
many	TRBV27	TRBJ1-5	NA	CASSLGWSQPQHF	TGTGCCAGCAGTTTGGGTTGGAGTCAGCCCCAGCATTTT
few	TRBV5-4	TRBJ1-2	TRBD1	CASSSGQGLRGYTF	TGTGCCAGCAGCTCGGGACAGGGGTTGCGGGGCTACACCTTC
many	TRBV4-1	TRBJ2-5	NA	CASSQGYTQTQYF	TGCGCCAGCAGCCAGGGCTATACCCAGACCCAGTACTTC
once	TRBV20-1	TRBJ2-2	NA	CSAPTSNTGELFF	TGCAGTGCTCCCACTTCGAACACCGGGGAGCTGTTTTTT
NA	TRBV2	TRBJ2-5	TRBD2	CASSSSMTSGIQETQYF	TGTGCCAGCAGCTCCTCAATGACTAGCGGAATCCAAGAGACCCAGTACTTC
NA	TRBV29-1	TRBJ2-5	TRBD2	CSSATSGRQQETQYF	TGCAGCAGCGCGACTAGCGGGAGGCAACAAGAGACCCAGTACTTC
few	TRBV5-6	TRBJ2-7	TRBD1	CASSSPGQGAGKAYEQYF	TGTGCCAGCAGCTCCCCGGGACAGGGGGCGGGAAAGGCCTACGAGCAGTACTTC
many	TRBV29-1	TRBJ2-7	NA	CSAAISTGEGEQYF	TGCAGCGCAGCCATCAGTACGGGAGAAGGGGAGCAGTACTTC
many	TRBV5-5	TRBJ2-5	TRBD2	CASSPGGERETQYF	TGTGCCAGCAGCCCCGGGGGGGAACGAGAGACCCAGTACTTC
NA	TRBV2	TRBJ2-7	TRBD1	CASPTGEIEQYF	TGTGCCAGTCCGACAGGGGAGATCGAGCAGTACTTC
NA	TRBV7-9	TRBJ2-5	TRBD2	CAWSRTSGVQETQYF	TGTGCCTGGAGTCGGACTAGCGGGGTTCAAGAGACCCAGTACTTC
few	TRBV6-6	TRBJ2-2	NA	CATHGGGDTGELFF	TGTGCCACCCACGGAGGGGGCGACACCGGGGAGCTGTTTTTT
many	TRBV5-1	TRBJ2-7	NA	CASSLADQHGEQYF	TGCGCCAGCAGCTTGGCGGACCAGCACGGCGAGCAGTACTTC
few	TRBV5-1	TRBJ1-2	NA	CASSLEEGGYTF	TGCGCCAGCAGCTTGGAAGAGGGTGGCTACACCTTC
NA	TRBV29-1	TRBJ1-6	NA	CSVGGGENSPLHF	TGCAGCGTAGGTGGAGGGGAAAATTCACCCCTCCACTTT
few	TRBV7-6	TRBJ1-4	TRBD1	CASSRGDSENEKLFF	TGTGCCAGCAGCAGGGGGGACAGCGAGAATGAAAAACTGTTTTTT
many	TRBV4-2	TRBJ1-2	NA	CASSQVLPGYGYTF	TGTGCCAGCAGCCAAGTCTTGCCTGGCTATGGCTACACCTTC
NA	TRBV20-1	TRBJ2-5	NA	CSASDGNQPQYF	TGCAGTGCTTCTGACGGAAATCAGCCCCAGTACTTC
NA	TRBV5-8	TRBJ1-3	NA	CASSQGTSPNYGYTIYF	TGTGCCAGCAGCCAGGGGACAAGCCCTAACTATGGCTACACCATATATTTT